This T cell receptor (beta chain) was documented in a study of CD8+ T cells in alopecia areata listed by TCRdb under 2018. Background on the whole study: In both human patients and the C3H/HeJ mouse model, the study applied high-throughput TCRbeta sequencing to look at T cell clonal expansion in alopecia areata. Human TCRbeta sequencing covered scalp tissue and sorted CD4+ and CD8+ peripheral blood T cells from patchy and totalis/universalis alopecia areata patients and healthy controls. Scalp clonality was compared among normal scalp (n=4), patchy alopecia areata scalp (n=8), and alopecia totalis/universalis scalp (n=8). RNA was extracted with the PAXgene miRNA kit for fixed scalp, the miRNeasy kit for PBMCs, and the RNeasy kit for mouse skin. TCRbeta CDR3 regions were amplified by immunoSEQ multiplex PCR with 35 Vbeta forward and 13 Jbeta reverse primers.

For roughly 5 biomarker-study patients, CD4+ cells were further sorted into CD25+CD127- cells. Lesional scalp punch biopsies and peripheral blood were collected from alopecia areata patients. PBMCs were separated by density centrifugation and stained for CD3, CD4 and CD8, after which CD4+ and CD8+ T cells were sorted on a FACSAria. Untreated alopecia areata patients were recruited as part of a multicenter biomarker study. General conclusions and limits of the study: Lesional scalp, especially in alopecia totalis/universalis, showed higher clonality and more expanded CD8+ clones than normal scalp, suggesting antigenic drive. TCR sequences shared between patients were less clear than in mice, possibly partly because of HLA diversity in the patient population. Resident alphabeta T cells in normal human skin are also sequenced, complicating scalp TCR repertoire analysis, unlike mouse skin dominated by gammadelta T cells.

The library was made by the immunoSEQ multiplex PCR assay. RNA was extracted from all samples and reverse transcribed into cDNA as template for TCR sequencing. First-strand cDNA was synthesized using SuperScript III with a 2:1 mix of oligo-dT and random hexamers. A synthetic immune receptor repertoire was used to gauge amplification bias, and whatever bias remained was removed computationally. Turning to the authors' computational methods: After raw reads were preprocessed to remove errors, the CDR3 was defined following IMGT conventions as running from the conserved cysteine to phenylalanine. Clonality was computed as 1 minus the Shannon entropy, with the entropy normalized by log2 of the number of productive unique TCRs. Scalp TCRbeta sequences were cross-referenced with sorted blood CD4 and CD8 repertoires so that the CD4 or CD8 identity of scalp clones could be inferred. Not all clones reach the TCRdb copy of this immuneACCESS table, which keeps in-frame sequences only. Checked studies attribute under half of the gap to unresolved V genes and leave the rest unexplained. The V and J calls and clone size come from that table; D and trimming were worked out from the DNA. This sample comprises 7,500 to 9,000 clones, approximately 70% of them detected only once. The ten largest clones take up 2.5% to 3% of the sample.

As for this clone: Its antigen specificity is not known. Base quality data are lacking; no much larger clone is found one base away.

The sequence came from a human donor with alopecia areata. Sequenced sample: CD4+ Tregs sorted from blood.

Here the CDR3 is given as CASSLAGNYGYTF. The sequenced DNA is TGTGCCAGCAGCTTAGCCGGGAACTATGGCTACACCTTC. Recombination linked TRBV11-2 to TRBJ1-2, with an unclear D gene assignment. Reading the germline V gene gives CDR1 SGHAT and CDR2 FQNNGV. V and J are truncated by 1 base and 2 bases respectively, leaving an intervening sequence of 5 bases. The CDR3 runs 13 residues from the cysteine to the phenylalanine. Of all the DNA, just the CDR3 is kept, 39 bases in frame from base 1.